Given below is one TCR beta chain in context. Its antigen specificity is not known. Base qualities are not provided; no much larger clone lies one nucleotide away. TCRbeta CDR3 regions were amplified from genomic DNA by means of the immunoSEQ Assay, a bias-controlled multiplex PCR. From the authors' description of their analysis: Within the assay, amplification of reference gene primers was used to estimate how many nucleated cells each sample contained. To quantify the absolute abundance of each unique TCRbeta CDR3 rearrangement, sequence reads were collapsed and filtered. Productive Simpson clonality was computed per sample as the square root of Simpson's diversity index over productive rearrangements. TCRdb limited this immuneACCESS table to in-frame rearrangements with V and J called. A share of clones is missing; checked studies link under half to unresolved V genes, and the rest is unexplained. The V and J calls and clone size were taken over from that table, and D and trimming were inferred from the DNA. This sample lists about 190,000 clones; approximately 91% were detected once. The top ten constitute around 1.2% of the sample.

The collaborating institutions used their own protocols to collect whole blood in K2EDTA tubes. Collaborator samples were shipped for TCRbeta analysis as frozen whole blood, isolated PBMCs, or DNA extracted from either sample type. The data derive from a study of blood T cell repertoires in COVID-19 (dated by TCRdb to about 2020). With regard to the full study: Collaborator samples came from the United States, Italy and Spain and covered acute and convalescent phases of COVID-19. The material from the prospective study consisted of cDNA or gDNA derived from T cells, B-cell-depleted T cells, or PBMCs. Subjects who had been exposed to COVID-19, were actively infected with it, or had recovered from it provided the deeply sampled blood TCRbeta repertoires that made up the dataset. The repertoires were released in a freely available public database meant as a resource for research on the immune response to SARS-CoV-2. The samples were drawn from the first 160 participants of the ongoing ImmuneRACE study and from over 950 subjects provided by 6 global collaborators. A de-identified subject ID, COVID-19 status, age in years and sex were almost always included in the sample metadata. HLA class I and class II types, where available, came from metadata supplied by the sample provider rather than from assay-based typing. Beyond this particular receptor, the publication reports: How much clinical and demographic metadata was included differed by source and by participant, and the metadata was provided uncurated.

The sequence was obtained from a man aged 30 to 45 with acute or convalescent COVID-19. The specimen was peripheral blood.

The DNA sequence is TGTGCCACTTCGGGACAGGGGATTACTGGGGCCAACGTCCTGACTTTC. Its translation is CATSGQGITGANVLTF. The chain links TRBV28 with TRBJ2-6, with 10 central nucleotides matching TRBD1. After removal of 10 bases from V and 2 bases from J, the junction retains 8 bases not matched to a gene. The CDR3 holds 16 amino acids from the cysteine to the phenylalanine. CDR3 DNA is the only sequence kept; it has 48 bases, read in frame from the first base. CDR1 is given as MDHEN and CDR2 as SYDVKM, both from the germline V gene.